One and the same sample provided the 27 T cell receptor beta chains below, sequenced in a study of neurological immune-mediated disorders. TCRdb independently ran MiXCR on the 5' RACE reads; one entry per CDR3 protein. The sample lists tens of thousands of distinct CDR3 sequences, approximately 6.2% occurring once. Sequencing was done on a sample of CD4+ T cells from blood. Receptors were obtained from a young woman with multiple sclerosis.

The chain employs TRBV10-3 and TRBJ2-1; D uncertain. Germline V gene data show CDR1 as ENHRY and CDR2 as SYGVKD. The V end was cut by 0 bases, the J end by 5 bases, with 8 bases between. The CDR3 loop spans 14 amino acids. The CDR3 region has the DNA TGTGCCATCAGTGAGTCGGGTAGAAACAATGAGCAGTTCTTC. It codes for CAISESGRNNEQFF.

Many counts were recorded for this clonotype. V gene TRBV12-3 or TRBV12-4 combines with J gene TRBJ1-2, with 7 bases that match TRBD1. V lost 6 bases to trimming and J lost 5 bases; unmatched junction nucleotides: 12. This CDR3 is built from 15 residues. This chain's CDR3 is CASRYGTASQYGYTF. Written as DNA, the CDR3 is TGTGCCAGCAGATACGGGACAGCAAGTCAATATGGCTACACCTTC.

This clonotype was detected ten times or more. The V call is TRBV7-9, the J call TRBJ1-2; D ambiguous. The CDR3 has 14 residues. Trimming stripped 5 bases from V and 0 bases from J, with 10 bases between. Germline lookup yields CDR1 SEHNR and CDR2 FQNEAQ (reference sequence). CDR3 coding DNA: TGTGCCAGCAGCCCCGGGATTACTAACTATGGCTACACCTTC. Translated: CASSPGITNYGYTF.

In this sample, this clonotype turned up many times. This chain links TRBV20-1 with TRBJ2-7; perhaps TRBD1 as D (6 bases). The CDR3 runs 12 residues. The V gene's germline CDR1 is DFQATT and CDR2 SNEGSKA (reference sequence). V dropped 0 bases and J dropped 10 bases, with 13 bases sitting between them. The CDR3 DNA reads as TGCAGTGCTAGAGACGCGAACAGGGCACAGTACGTC. Translation gives CSARDANRAQYV.

The sample holds many counts of this clonotype. V is TRBV7-6 and J is TRBJ1-6, with D unresolved. The V end was cut by 4 bases, the J end by 10 bases, with 11 bases between. The CDR3 runs 13 residues. Germline values: CDR1 SGHVS, CDR2 FNYEAQ. The CDR3 DNA reads TGTGCCAGCAGCTCTCAGTTACAGTCACCCCTCCACTTT. Its protein is CASSSQLQSPLHF.

In its sample, this clonotype was seen many times. The rearrangement uses TRBV12-3 or TRBV12-4 and TRBJ2-7, with 7 nucleotides matching TRBD2. V lost 5 bases, J lost 0 bases, and 13 bases stayed unmatched. This CDR3 is built from 17 residues. In nucleotides, the CDR3 is TGTGCCAGCAGTCTTCTCCCCTTTAGCGGGTTCTCCTACGAGCAGTACTTC. This sequence encodes CASSLLPFSGFSYEQYF.

Ten or more counts support this clonotype. This sequence joins TRBV30 and TRBJ2-7; D remains ambiguous. The CDR3 spans 11 residues. From germline, CDR1 is GTSNPN and CDR2 SVGIG (reference sequence). Trimming pared 2 bases from V and 2 bases from J, leaving 4 bases between. The CDR3 loop reads CAWSNPYEQYF. In DNA, the CDR3 is TGTGCCTGGAGTAACCCCTACGAGCAGTACTTC.

This clonotype was observed at least ten times. The chain joins TRBV14 to TRBJ2-3; D not resolved. V was trimmed by 4 bases and J by 1 base, leaving 3 bases between them. CDR3 length: 12 residues. Germline V gives CDR1 SGHDN, CDR2 FVKESK. The CDR3 DNA reads as TGTGCCAGCAGCCCGCGCACAGATACGCAGTATTTT. It codes for CASSPRTDTQYF.

The rearrangement links TRBV5-1 to TRBJ1-1; 9 bases match TRBD1. This CDR3 is 14 amino acids long. With V trimmed by 4 bases and J by 7 bases, 8 bases remained unmatched. Per germline, CDR1 SGHRS and CDR2 YFSETQ. CDR3 DNA sequence: TGCGCCAGCAGCGACCGACAGGGGGTTCATGAAGCTTTCTTT. Translated, it gives CASSDRQGVHEAFF.

This clonotype has at least ten counts. V usage is TRBV6-5 and J usage is TRBJ2-3, with TRBD1 as a possible D gene (6 bases). V lost 0 bases to trimming and J lost 0 bases, with 13 bases between them. This CDR3 region has 17 residues. Germline CDR1 MNHEY, CDR2 SVGAGI. This CDR3 reads CASSYSMGAGSTDTQYF. CDR3 DNA: TGTGCCAGCAGTTACTCGATGGGGGCTGGTAGCACAGATACGCAGTATTTT.

This clonotype occurred many times. The chain has TRBV7-9 and TRBJ1-5; 8 positions agree with TRBD1. Germline V lookup: CDR1 SEHNR, CDR2 FQNEAQ (reference sequence). The CDR3 totals 14 residues. J gave up 6 bases and V 6 bases, and 7 bases lay outside the gene matches. CDR3 in DNA: TGTGCCAGCAGTTTCCAGGGGGCTCGTCAGCCCCAGCATTTT. Its translation: CASSFQGARQPQHF.

The table lists this clonotype with many counts. J is TRBJ1-2 and V is TRBV29-1, with 10 bases that match TRBD1. The V gene end was trimmed by 7 bases and the J gene end by 10 bases; junction bases not matched to a gene: 12. CDR1 and CDR2 from the germline V gene are SQVTM and ANQGSEA. This CDR3 is built from 13 residues. DNA for the CDR3: TGCAGCGGTGGTACCGGGACAGGGGCTGACTACACCTTC. Translated: CSGGTGTGADYTF.

The chain links TRBV28 to TRBJ1-1, with TRBD1 matching over 9 bases. With V trimmed by 8 bases and J by 2 bases, 15 bases remained unmatched. The CDR3 is 17 residues long. Germline CDR1 is MDHEN and CDR2 is SYDVKM. CDR3 sequence reads: CASRNTPGQGPNTEAFF. In DNA form, the CDR3 reads TGTGCCAGCCGAAACACCCCCGGACAGGGGCCTAACACTGAAGCTTTCTTT. The entire variable domain, with the rest obtained from reference TRBV28 and TRBJ1-1, is as follows: DVKVTQSSRYLVKRTGEKVFLECVQDMDHENMFWYRQDPGLGLRLIYFSYDVKMKEKGDIPEGYSVSREKKERFSLILESASTNQTSMYLCASRNTPGQGPNTEAFFGQGTRLTVV.

The rearrangement links TRBV20-1 to TRBJ1-2; no firm D call. Germline CDR1 is DFQATT and CDR2 is SNEGSKA (reference sequence). The CDR3 is 13 residues long. Trimming cost V 4 bases and J 6 bases, with 15 bases left between them. The DNA for the CDR3 is TGCAGTGCTACACCCCCGGGGAAGAATGGCTACACCTTC. It specifies CSATPPGKNGYTF.

This clonotype was seen ten or more times. The chain has TRBV19 and TRBJ1-3; D unresolved. Looked up from germline, CDR1 is LNHDA and CDR2 is SQIVND (reference sequence). This CDR3 has 15 amino acids. Trimming left V 7 bases short and J 0 bases short, with 13 bases between. Written as DNA, the CDR3 is TGTGCCAGTACCGCCGGGTTCGTCTCTGGAAACACCATATATTTT. This sequence encodes CASTAGFVSGNTIYF.

This clonotype was detected many times. J is TRBJ2-5 and V is TRBV5-1, with TRBD2 matching over 14 bases. With V trimmed by 3 bases and J by 4 bases, 2 bases remained unmatched. The CDR3 loop spans 15 amino acids. Germline-derived CDR1 and CDR2 are SGHRS and YFSETQ. The CDR3 DNA is TGCGCCAGCAGCTCCGGGACTAGCGGGGGAGAGACCCAGTACTTC. This encodes CASSSGTSGGETQYF.

The chain combines TRBV3-1 with TRBJ1-3; 8 bases match TRBD1. This CDR3 region has 14 residues. V shed 4 bases and J 1 base; nucleotides not matched to a gene: 0. Germline V gives CDR1 LGHDT, CDR2 YNNKEL (reference sequence). This CDR3 is CASSRQGSGNTIYF. CDR3 bases: TGTGCCAGCAGCCGACAGGGGTCTGGAAACACCATATATTTT.

The CDR3 loop reads CASSPGLADTDTQYF. CDR3 bases: TGTGCCAGCTCACCAGGACTAGCGGACACAGATACGCAGTATTTT. The V and J genes are TRBV18 and TRBJ2-3; TRBD2 agrees at 10 bases. The V and J ends lost 2 bases and 2 bases, in that order; junction bases with no gene match: 1. The CDR3 consists of 15 residues. CDR1 and CDR2 (germline): KGHSH, LQKENI.

This clonotype was counted many times. V is TRBV24-1 and J is TRBJ2-1, with 13 bases that match TRBD2. Per the germline V gene, CDR1 is KGHDR and CDR2 is SFDVKD. This CDR3 spans 18 amino acids. V dropped 0 bases and J dropped 4; count of bases not matched to a gene: 5. The CDR3: CATSDLSGTSGEYNEQFF. The CDR3 DNA follows: TGTGCCACCAGTGATTTGTCGGGGACTAGCGGGGAGTACAATGAGCAGTTCTTC.

This clonotype was counted a few times. The chain carries TRBV6-4 and TRBJ2-2; 10 bases line up with TRBD1. There are 15 residues in the CDR3. The trim removed 6 bases at V and 8 bases at J, leaving 9 bases unmatched. The germline V gene has CDR1 MRHNA and CDR2 SNTAGT. As DNA, the CDR3 is TGTGCCAGCAGGAAGACAGGGGGCTCGTCTGGGGAGCTGTTTTTT. Encoded protein: CASRKTGGSSGELFF.

This clonotype was observed at least ten times. The V call is TRBV25-1, the J call TRBJ2-3; D is unclear. V was shortened by 3 bases and J by 0 bases, with 7 bases between the two germline ends. Germline CDR1 MGHDK, CDR2 SYGVNS. CDR3 size: 14 residues. CDR3 DNA sequence: TGTGCCAGCAGTGATCCAGTTAGCACAGATACGCAGTATTTT. Encoded protein: CASSDPVSTDTQYF.

The table lists this clonotype with many counts. The V and J genes are TRBV7-2 and TRBJ2-3, with TRBD2 as a possible D gene (6 bases). V shed 4 bases and J shed 5 bases, with 16 bases lying between them. Germline lookup yields CDR1 SGHTA and CDR2 FQGNSA. The CDR3 extends over 15 amino acids. The CDR3 is CASSSREDGGDTQYF. In nucleotides, the CDR3 is TGTGCCAGCAGCTCTCGAGAGGACGGGGGAGATACGCAGTATTTT.

This clonotype was seen ten or more times. The gene calls are TRBV12-3 or TRBV12-4 and TRBJ1-2; 7 bases are shared with TRBD1. This CDR3 has 18 amino acids. V dropped 8 bases and J dropped 1; count of bases not matched to a gene: 19. The CDR3 region has the DNA TGTGCCAGCGCTGCTGTTTTGGGACAGCAGTCGTTTAACTATGGCTACACCTTC. The encoded protein is CASAAVLGQQSFNYGYTF.

This clonotype has a count of ten or more. CDR3 protein: CASSPGTGVSYEQYF. In DNA, the CDR3 is TGTGCCAGCAGCCCCGGGACAGGCGTTTCCTACGAGCAGTACTTC. The chain is built from TRBV5-6 and TRBJ2-7; 8 bases align to TRBD1. V shed 4 bases, J shed 1 base, and the junction held 7 bases outside the gene matches. CDR1 SGHDT and CDR2 YYEEEE come from the germline V gene. The CDR3 is made up of 15 amino acids. Filled out from reference TRBV5-6 and TRBJ2-7, the complete variable domain reads DAGVTQSPTHLIKTRGQQVTLRCSPKSGHDTVSWYQQALGQGPQFIFQYYEEEERQRGNFPDRFSGHQFPNYSSELNVNALLLGDSALYLCASSPGTGVSYEQYFGPGTRLTVT.

A few counts support this clonotype. V usage is TRBV9 and J usage is TRBJ2-7; 8 bases line up with TRBD1. V lost 4 bases and J lost 3; bases outside the gene matches: 6. The CDR3 is 14 residues long. Germline loops: CDR1 SGDLS, CDR2 YYNGEE. In DNA form, the CDR3 reads TGTGCCAGCAGCCCTACAGGGGGTAACTACGAGCAGTACTTC. The encoded protein is CASSPTGGNYEQYF.

This clonotype was seen at least ten times. The chain recombines TRBV20-1 with TRBJ2-1; 7 bases align to TRBD1. The junction had 14 bases not matched to a gene; V was cut back by 6 bases and J by 9 bases. Looked up from germline, CDR1 is DFQATT and CDR2 is SNEGSKA (reference sequence). CDR3 length: 14 amino acids. CDR3 DNA sequence: TGCAGTGCCCTGACAGGGCCGGCGTCGGGTGAGCAGTTCTTC. Its translation: CSALTGPASGEQFF.

This clonotype was picked up many times. CDR3 sequence: CASSRGTSGSNEQFF. The CDR3 DNA sequence: TGTGCCAGCAGCCGAGGGACTAGCGGGAGCAATGAGCAGTTCTTC. The chain carries TRBV28 and TRBJ2-1, with 14 positions matching TRBD2. The length of the CDR3 is 15 residues. J gave up 6 bases and V 6 bases, and 4 bases lay outside the gene matches. Germline V lookup: CDR1 MDHEN, CDR2 SYDVKM.